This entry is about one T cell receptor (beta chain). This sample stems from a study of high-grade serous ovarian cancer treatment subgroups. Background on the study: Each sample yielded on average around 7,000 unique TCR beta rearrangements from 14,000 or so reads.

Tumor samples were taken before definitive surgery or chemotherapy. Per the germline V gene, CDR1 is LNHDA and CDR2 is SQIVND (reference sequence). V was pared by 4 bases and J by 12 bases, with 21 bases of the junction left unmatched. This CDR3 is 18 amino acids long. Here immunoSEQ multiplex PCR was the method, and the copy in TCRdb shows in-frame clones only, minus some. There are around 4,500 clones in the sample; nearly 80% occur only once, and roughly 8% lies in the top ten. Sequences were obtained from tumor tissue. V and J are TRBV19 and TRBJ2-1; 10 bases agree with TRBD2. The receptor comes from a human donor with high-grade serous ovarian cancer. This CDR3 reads CASSTQEAGGDSMFGQFF. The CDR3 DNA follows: TGTGCCAGTAGTACCCAGGAAGCGGGGGGGGACTCAATGTTTGGGCAGTTCTTC.